The T cell receptor beta chain under discussion was sequenced for a study of blood T cell repertoires in COVID-19. Overall study: Collection of acute and convalescent COVID-19 samples took place in the United States, Italy and Spain.

This table comes from immunoSEQ multiplex PCR, and its TCRdb copy is limited to in-frame clones, with some not included. The table lists 160,000 or so clones, roughly 80% of them singletons. This CDR3 region has 13 residues. V dropped 7 bases and J dropped 6 bases, with 15 bases sitting between them. The clonotype originates from a woman in her thirties or forties with acute COVID-19. Sequenced input: PBMCs or T cells enriched from blood (not recorded which). This chain joins TRBV12-3 or TRBV12-4 and TRBJ1-1, with D perhaps TRBD1 (5 bases). The chain's CDR3 is CASTRGEVPEAFF. CDR3 DNA sequence: TGTGCCAGCACTCGGGGGGAGGTCCCTGAAGCTTTCTTT.